Described below is a single TCR beta chain sequence and its context. The antigen is unknown. At sampling all donors were nominally healthy, likely with unrecorded immune exposures. Amplification used 60 Vbeta primers and 13 Jbeta primers. The assay was immunoSEQ multiplex PCR, and TCRdb's table has in-frame clones only and misses some. There are 30,000 to 45,000 clones in the sample, with 7.5% to 9.5% held by the top ten. These data belong to a study of cytomegalovirus exposure and HLA in healthy donors. Trimming removed 5 bases from V and 7 bases from J, with 24 bases in between. The CDR3 has 16 residues. Germline CDR1 is SGHTA and CDR2 is FQGNSA. Study conclusions and caveats: Researchers reported in a later analysis that a missense DCLRE1C variant was tied to TCR beta V- and J-gene trimming. Presence/absence analyses treated sequencing depth as roughly uniform across donors. Researchers catalogued approximately 170 TCR beta chains as cytomegalovirus-associated.

Input material: PBMCs. The origin of this receptor is a middle-aged man in good health and CMV-seropositive. The chain links TRBV7-2 to TRBJ2-7, with D maybe TRBD2 (7 bases). CDR3 sequence (DNA): TGTGCCAGCAGCCGCATACAGGGAGGGACCTGGGTGGAGCAGTACTTC. Amino acids: CASSRIQGGTWVEQYF.